The next 9 T cell receptor beta chains were all read from a single sample in a study of tissue T cells after allogeneic stem cell transplantation. The sample's time point: mouse harvest day 14 after allogeneic transplant. Mouse grafts combined 10^7 T-cell-depleted bone marrow cells with 10^6 splenic CD5+ T cells. The repertoire was sequenced with immunoSEQ multiplex PCR; TCRdb's copy has only in-frame clones and lacks some. The table records about 3,000 clones, 35% to 50% of them present only once. Sequencing was carried out using lymph node tissue. Receptor source: a female BALB/c mouse given C57BL/6 T cells with graft-versus-host disease after an allogeneic hematopoietic cell transplant.

Concerning this clone itself: These gene names are mouse names. The read ends 1 residue shy of where the CDR3 ends; the end is completed using the germline J gene. The genes are TRBV3 and TRBJ2-7; possibly TRBD1 for D (6 bases). V was clipped by 5 bases and J by 7 bases, with 12 bases between them. The CDR3 contains 12 residues. Germline V gene lookup returns CDR1 SNHLY and CDR2 FYNGKV (reference sequence). CDR3: CASSPGAGEQYF. The covered CDR3 bases are TGTGCCAGCAGCCCAGGGGCAGGAGAACAGTAC.

With respect to this clone: Gene names are mouse gene names. With the read ending 1 residue before the CDR3 end, the germline J gene is used to fill in that end. The rearrangement links TRBV12-1 to TRBJ2-4; 7 positions match TRBD2. The V and J ends lost 1 base and 3 bases, in that order; junction bases with no gene match: 3. This CDR3 has 14 residues. Per germline, CDR1 SGHSN and CDR2 HYEKVE. The CDR3 here is CASSLWGVQNTLYF. Incomplete CDR3 DNA: TGTGCCAGCTCTCTATGGGGGGTGCAAAACACCTTGTAC.

As concerns this clone: All gene names here are mouse names. Read coverage stops 1 residue before the CDR3 terminus; the germline J gene supplies the remainder. The chain uses TRBV26 and TRBJ2-5; possibly TRBD2 for D (5 bases). Germline CDR1 reads KGHPV; CDR2 reads FQNQEV (reference sequence). V shed 4 bases and J shed 5 bases, with 7 bases lying between them. This CDR3 has 12 residues. The part of the CDR3 DNA that was read is TGTGCCAGCAGTCCTGGGAGAGACACCCAGTAC. Protein sequence: CASSPGRDTQY. The whole CDR3 reads CASSPGRDTQYF.

This clone is judged medium-sized. Mouse gene names apply. The read falls 1 residue short of the CDR3 end, and the missing part is taken from the germline J gene. This chain connects TRBV5 to TRBJ2-5; D may be TRBD2 (6 bases). Germline CDR1 reads LGHNA; CDR2 reads YNLKQL (reference sequence). This CDR3 has 15 residues. Trimming took off 0 bases at V and 3 bases at J, with 10 bases between the two ends. The CDR3: CASSQEWGIQDTQYF. The part of the CDR3 DNA that was read is TGTGCCAGCAGCCAAGAATGGGGGATTCAAGACACCCAGTAC.

Of note for this clone: All gene names here are mouse names. The CDR3 end falls 1 residue outside the read, so it is completed with the germline J gene. This chain uses TRBV2 with TRBJ1-3; D may be TRBD1 (6 bases). V was cut by 0 bases and J by 4 bases, with 10 bases left in between. This CDR3 has 15 amino acids. Germline CDR1 reads LGHNA; CDR2 reads YSYQKL. CDR3 DNA, as far as it was read: TGTGCCAGCAGCCAAGAGGGCAGGGGAGGAAATACGCTCTAT. This sequence encodes CASSQEGRGGNTLY. The full-length CDR3 reads as CASSQEGRGGNTLYF.

With regard to this clone: Gene names refer to mouse genes. The DNA ends 1 residue before the CDR3 does, and the rest of the CDR3 is filled in from the germline J gene. The chain is built from TRBV26 and TRBJ2-4, with 11 bases that match TRBD2. CDR1 KGHPV and CDR2 FQNQEV come from the germline V gene (reference sequence). The CDR3 length is 16 residues. V was clipped by 6 bases and J by 3 bases; unmatched bases: 8. CDR3 sequence: CASSWDWGRKQNTLYF. Partial CDR3 DNA: TGTGCCAGCAGCTGGGACTGGGGGAGGAAGCAAAACACCTTGTAC.

About this clone itself: Gene names follow the mouse nomenclature. CDR3 DNA, as far as it was read: TGCTCCAGCAGTCAACCCGGGACAGCAGAAGTCTTC. Translated, it gives CSSSQPGTAEVF. The entire CDR3 reads CSSSQPGTAEVFF. The rearrangement links TRBV23 to TRBJ1-1; the tabulated D call, TRBD1, remains unverified against the DNA. The read stops 1 residue short of the end of the CDR3; the missing end is completed from the germline J gene. Germline-derived CDR1 and CDR2 are KGHTA and FQNQQP. The CDR3 consists of 13 residues.

Regarding this clone: All gene names here are mouse names. The read comes to an end 1 residue before the CDR3 does, leaving the germline J gene to fill in the end. The chain carries TRBV20 and TRBJ2-7; D remains ambiguous. V was pared by 4 bases and J by 0 bases, with 7 bases between. The CDR3 consists of 12 residues. Germline values: CDR1 GFQATS, CDR2 STVNSAI. The covered CDR3 bases are TGTGGTGCTACCCAGAGCTCCTATGAACAGTAC. It translates to CGATQSSYEQY. The whole CDR3 protein reads CGATQSSYEQYF.

Comment on this clone: Germline is not matched at one junction end, which may reflect a read error. These gene names are mouse names. The CDR3 is cut off 1 residue early in the read; its end comes from the germline J gene. The V gene is TRBV13-1, the J gene TRBJ2-5; TRBD2 matches 13 bases. The length of the CDR3 is 16 residues. Germline loops: CDR1 NSHNY, CDR2 SYGAGN. CDR3 DNA, as far as it was read: TGTGCCAGCGGTGAGGGACTGGGGGGGTTCCAAGACACCCAGTAC. Protein: CASGEGLGGFQDTQY. The whole CDR3 reads CASGEGLGGFQDTQYF.